One T cell receptor beta chain is described in this entry. Measured with immunoSEQ multiplex PCR; TCRdb has only the in-frame clones, and not every one. This sample has 55,000 to 60,000 clones, with roughly 93% found just once. Germline-derived CDR1 and CDR2 are MNHNY and SVGAGI (reference sequence). The CDR3 is made up of 15 amino acids. V lost 5 bases to trimming and J lost 0 bases, with 11 bases between them. These data belong to a study of OX40 agonist ivuxolimab in advanced cancers. Prior autoimmune disease or systemic immunosuppression barred patients. This TCR was sampled from an adult with an advanced solid tumor such as melanoma, head and neck, liver or kidney cancer. The chain uses TRBV6-6 and TRBJ1-3; a possible D gene is TRBD1 (5 bases). Sequenced material: CD4+ or CD8+ T cells sorted from blood, taken in a trial of the OX40 agonist ivuxolimab. CDR3 region: CASSGTGVSGNTIYF. As DNA, the CDR3 is TGTGCCAGCAGTGGAACAGGTGTCTCTGGAAACACCATATATTTT.